These 16 T cell receptor beta chains came from one sample sequenced in a study of the immune and genomic landscape of osteosarcoma. This table comes from immunoSEQ multiplex PCR, and its TCRdb copy is limited to in-frame clones, with some not included. There are roughly 3,000 clones in the sample; approximately 78% occur only once, and 8% to 10% lies in the top ten. The sample taken for sequencing was metastatic tumor tissue from the lung. The receptor set was obtained from a woman between 18 and 29 years old with osteosarcoma.

This clone was observed a few times. The V and J genes are TRBV7-3 and TRBJ1-1; 8 bases are shared with TRBD1. Germline V gives CDR1 SGHTA, CDR2 FQGTGA. The CDR3 is 17 residues long. V lost 5 bases and J lost 1; bases outside the gene matches: 12. The CDR3 protein is CASSRRATGGGNTEAFF. In nucleotides, the CDR3 is TGTGCCAGCAGCCGGAGGGCAACAGGGGGAGGGAACACTGAAGCTTTCTTT.

The J gene is TRBJ1-3, the V gene TRBV4-3; 7 bases fit TRBD1. The J segment lost 0 bases and the V segment lost 5 bases, leaving 7 bases of the junction unmatched. Per the germline V gene, CDR1 is LGHNA and CDR2 is YSLEER. The CDR3 length is 16 residues. The CDR3 here is CASSARQGGSGNTIYF. The CDR3, as DNA: TGCGCCAGCAGCGCTCGGCAGGGGGGCTCTGGAAACACCATATATTTT.

This clone has only a few counts. The CDR3 region is CASSTRGDSKGYTF. CDR3 nucleotides: TGTGCCAGCAGCACGAGAGGGGATTCCAAGGGCTACACCTTC. The chain links TRBV6-5 to TRBJ1-2, with a possible D match to TRBD1 (5 bases). Trimming took 6 bases from V and 8 from J, leaving 19 bases between them. The CDR3 consists of 14 residues. Germline-derived CDR1 and CDR2 are MNHEY and SVGAGI.

This chain joins TRBV19 and TRBJ1-2; maybe TRBD1 (5 bases). This CDR3 has 14 residues. In germline, CDR1 is LNHDA, CDR2 SQIVND (reference sequence). Trimming stripped 8 bases from V and 0 bases from J, with 13 bases between. The CDR3 here is CASRTRDSNYGYTF. The CDR3 DNA reads TGTGCCAGTCGAACGCGGGACTCTAACTATGGCTACACCTTC.

The rearrangement joins TRBV10-3 to TRBJ2-2; the D gene is possibly TRBD1 (5 bases). Germline V gene lookup returns CDR1 ENHRY and CDR2 SYGVKD. V was pared by 2 bases and J by 1 base, with 8 bases between. The CDR3 length is 15 residues. The CDR3 reads CAISEITGNTGELFF. CDR3 sequence (DNA): TGTGCCATCAGTGAGATTACAGGGAACACCGGGGAGCTGTTTTTT.

This clone was recorded only once. The V gene is TRBV30, the J gene TRBJ2-1, with TRBD2 matching 7 bases. With V trimmed by 0 bases and J by 10 bases, 3 bases remained unmatched. Germline lookup yields CDR1 GTSNPN and CDR2 SVGIG (reference sequence). The CDR3 loop spans 12 amino acids. CDR3 sequence reads: CAWSVRSGEQFF. The CDR3 bases are TGTGCCTGGAGTGTACGTAGCGGGGAGCAGTTCTTC. Full variable domain (missing parts from reference TRBV30 and TRBJ2-1): SQTIHQWPATLVQPVGSPLSLECTVEGTSNPNLYWYRQAAGRGLQLLFYSVGIGQISSEVPQNLSASRPQDRQFILSSKKLLLSDSGFYLCAWSVRSGEQFFGPGTRLTVL.

This clone has a single count. The chain links TRBV7-6 to TRBJ1-1, with D hard to call. CDR3 size: 14 residues. Trimming removed 5 bases from V and 5 bases from J, with 15 bases in between. In germline, CDR1 is SGHVS, CDR2 FNYEAQ. CDR3 nucleotides: TGTGCCAGCAGCCTCCAACGACGCGGAACTGAAGCTTTCTTT. It translates to CASSLQRRGTEAFF.

The chain combines TRBV5-1 with TRBJ2-2; 8 bases map to TRBD2. Trimming removed 9 bases from V and 3 bases from J; junction bases left unmatched: 7. The CDR3 spans 14 residues. CDR1 is SGHRS and CDR2 is YFSETQ in the germline V gene. CDR3 nucleotide sequence: TGCGCCACCGCCCCGGGGGGGGACACCGGGGAGCTGTTTTTT. Its protein product is CATAPGGDTGELFF.

The V gene is TRBV13, the J gene TRBJ2-5; D tentatively reads TRBD1 or TRBD2 (5 bases each). CDR1 PRHDT and CDR2 FYEKMQ come from the germline V gene (reference sequence). V was clipped by 5 bases and J by 2 bases, with 18 bases between them. This CDR3 comprises 16 residues. The DNA of the CDR3 is TGTGCCAGCAGCAGGTCGATCGGGGCCTCGCAAGAGACCCAGTACTTC. Translated, it gives CASSRSIGASQETQYF.

As to this clone: At one end the junction does not follow the germline gene, possibly because of a read error. This chain links TRBV6-1 with TRBJ1-2; the D is unclear. Looked up from germline, CDR1 is MNHNS and CDR2 is SASEGT. The CDR3 is 12 residues long. In DNA form, the CDR3 reads TGTGCCACCAGTGACGGCATCTATGGCTACACCTTC. The encoded protein is CATSDGIYGYTF.

The V gene is TRBV5-1, the J gene TRBJ1-5, with D maybe TRBD1 (5 bases). V was clipped by 0 bases and J by 8 bases, with 12 bases between them. Germline values: CDR1 SGHRS, CDR2 YFSETQ. CDR3 length equals 14 residues. DNA of the CDR3: TGCGCCAGCAGCTTGGGGCAGGGTAATGAGCCCCAGCATTTT. This gives the protein CASSLGQGNEPQHF.

The rearrangement links TRBV5-1 to TRBJ2-5, with unresolved D. The CDR3 totals 15 residues. CDR1 SGHRS and CDR2 YFSETQ come from the germline V gene. V lost 4 bases, J lost 1 base, and 14 bases lay in between. CDR3 nucleotides: TGCGCCAGCAGCGTAGATCCCAGACGCCAAGAGACCCAGTACTTC. Encoded protein: CASSVDPRRQETQYF.

The DNA for the CDR3 is TGTGCCAGCATGAGGGATTTTAATCAGCCCCAGCATTTT. It yields the protein CASMRDFNQPQHF. V gene TRBV6-1 combines with J gene TRBJ1-5; D remains ambiguous. The CDR3 runs 13 residues. Trimming took 7 bases from V and 4 from J, leaving 11 bases between them. In germline, CDR1 is MNHNS, CDR2 SASEGT.

The gene calls are TRBV5-5 and TRBJ1-4, with D uncertain. Germline V gene sequence: CDR1 SGHKS, CDR2 YYEKEE (reference sequence). V lost 4 bases and J lost 0, with 13 bases in between. This CDR3 contains 16 residues. The CDR3 loop reads CASSPFSGATNEKLFF. The CDR3 region has the DNA TGTGCCAGCAGCCCCTTCTCCGGGGCAACTAATGAAAAACTGTTTTTT.

The chain combines TRBV11-2 with TRBJ1-4, with 9 bases matching TRBD1. V dropped 1 base and J dropped 4; count of bases not matched to a gene: 1. The germline V gene has CDR1 SGHAT and CDR2 FQNNGV. The CDR3 spans 15 residues. The CDR3 loop reads CASSLGDRDNEKLFF. The CDR3 DNA reads TGTGCCAGCAGCTTAGGGGACAGGGATAATGAAAAACTGTTTTTT.

This sequence joins TRBV15 and TRBJ2-5; 11 bases are shared with TRBD2. The germline gives CDR1 LNHNV, CDR2 YYDKDF (reference sequence). After removal of 5 bases from V and 4 bases from J, the junction contained 9 bases not matched to a gene. The length of the CDR3 is 16 residues. DNA for the CDR3: TGTGCCACCAGCGACCGATTAGCGGGGGGGCGAGAGACCCAGTACTTC. It yields the protein CATSDRLAGGRETQYF.